This is a list of T cell receptor beta chains from one sample in a study of shared clonotypes between healthy human individuals. This table comes from immunoSEQ multiplex PCR, and its TCRdb copy is limited to in-frame clones, with some not included. The sample has approximately 980,000 clones, around three quarters seen once. Sample: memory CD4+ T cells sorted from blood. All receptors come from a man aged 18 to 29 in good health. The CDR3 runs from the conserved cysteine through the conserved F or W. A D gene is named only where the DNA matches it firmly. For some rows the clone size is stated as once, few or many, or as a class when expanded; others skip it.

abundance	v_gene	d_gene	j_gene	CDR3nt	CDR3aa
-	TRBV2	TRBD1	TRBJ2-5	TGTGCCAGCAGGGACAGGGGGCGGGTGGAGACCCAGTACTTC	CASRDRGRVETQYF
-	TRBV7-7	TRBD1	TRBJ1-5	TGTGCTAGCAGCTCCCCGGGACAGGGGATTGGCAATCAGCCCCAGCATTTT	CASSSPGQGIGNQPQHF
-	TRBV30	-	TRBJ2-1	TGTGCCTGGAACTCACCGGGGTCCAATGAGCAGTTCTTC	CAWNSPGSNEQFF
-	TRBV5-8	-	TRBJ2-1	TGTGCCAGCAGCGTCGGGTCAGCGGCCTACAATGAGCAGTTCTTC	CASSVGSAAYNEQFF
few	TRBV5-1	TRBD1	TRBJ1-1	TGCGCCAGCAGCTTGATGGGACAGTCGAACACTGAAGCTTTCTTT	CASSLMGQSNTEAFF
-	TRBV2	-	TRBJ2-1	TGTGCCAGCAGGAAAGCGGACAATGAGCAGTTCTTC	CASRKADNEQFF
-	TRBV5-4	TRBD2	TRBJ2-3	TGTGCCGGATCTAGCGGGGGGTTTTCCACAGATACGCAGTATTTT	CAGSSGGFSTDTQYF
-	TRBV5-8	-	TRBJ2-7	TGTGCCAGCAGCTACCAGGGTTACGAGCAGTACTTC	CASSYQGYEQYF
-	TRBV5-8	-	TRBJ2-7	TGTGCCAGCAGCGAGGCAAGGGCGGCCCATACTTACGAGCAGTACTTC	CASSEARAAHTYEQYF
-	TRBV12-2	-	TRBJ2-5	TGTGCAAGTCGCTTAGGAACAGGGGTAGGGGGAGAGACCCAGTACTTC	CASRLGTGVGGETQYF
once	TRBV4-1	-	TRBJ2-2	TGCGCCAGCAGCCTCGTGTCGGTAGGACCCGGGGAGCTGTTTTTT	CASSLVSVGPGELFF
-	TRBV27	-	TRBJ1-1	TGTGCCAGCAGGCTACTCCTGAACACTGAAGCTTTCTTT	CASRLLLNTEAFF
-	TRBV18	-	TRBJ2-7	TGTGCCAGCTCACCACCGGGTCTAGGGAGCTACGAGCAGTACTTC	CASSPPGLGSYEQYF
many	TRBV5-1	TRBD2	TRBJ2-7	TGCGCCAGCAGCCCTAGCGGGGGTTCCTACGAGCAGTACTTC	CASSPSGGSYEQYF
-	TRBV27	-	TRBJ1-4	TGTGCCAGCAGTCCCTCTGGTGGCCTCAGTTTCCTTAATGAAAAACTGTTTTTT	CASSPSGGLSFLNEKLFF
-	TRBV4-3	-	TRBJ1-1	TGCGCCAGCAGCCAAGACGGAGACACTGAAGCTTTCTTT	CASSQDGDTEAFF
few	TRBV15	-	TRBJ2-3	TGTGCCACCAGCCGATCGGTAGCCAACACAGATACGCAGTATTTT	CATSRSVANTDTQYF
-	TRBV21-1	-	TRBJ1-6	TGTGCCAGCAGCAAAAAGCCGACGCCGGCTGACAATTCACCCCTCCACTTT	CASSKKPTPADNSPLHF
-	TRBV30	-	TRBJ1-2	TGTGCCTGGAGTCTGTACGTGGGCAGGGCGTATGGCTACACCTTC	CAWSLYVGRAYGYTF
-	TRBV5-4	-	TRBJ2-3	TGTGCCAGCAGCCCAAGGACCGCCCAAGGAGGCACAGATACGCAGTATTTT	CASSPRTAQGGTDTQYF
few	TRBV7-8	TRBD1	TRBJ1-2	TGTGCCAGCAGCTTAGCAGACAGGGTCTATGGCTACACCTTC	CASSLADRVYGYTF
-	TRBV2	TRBD2	TRBJ2-5	TGTGCCAGCAGTCCGAGACTAGCAGGGTCCCAAGAGACCCAGTACTTC	CASSPRLAGSQETQYF